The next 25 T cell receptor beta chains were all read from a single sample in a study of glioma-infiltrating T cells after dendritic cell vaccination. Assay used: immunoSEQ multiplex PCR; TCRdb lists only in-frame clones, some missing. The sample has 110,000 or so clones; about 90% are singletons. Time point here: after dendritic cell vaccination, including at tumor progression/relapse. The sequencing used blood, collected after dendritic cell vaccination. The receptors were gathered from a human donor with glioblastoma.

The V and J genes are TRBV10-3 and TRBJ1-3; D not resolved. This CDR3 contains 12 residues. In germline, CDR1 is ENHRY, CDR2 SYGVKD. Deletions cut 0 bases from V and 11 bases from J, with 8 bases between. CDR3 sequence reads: CAISESSIPIYF. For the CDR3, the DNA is TGTGCCATCAGTGAGTCGTCTATCCCCATATATTTT.

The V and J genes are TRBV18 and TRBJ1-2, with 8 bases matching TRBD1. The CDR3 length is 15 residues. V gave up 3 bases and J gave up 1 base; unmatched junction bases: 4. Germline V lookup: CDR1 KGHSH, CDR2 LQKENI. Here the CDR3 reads CASSPGTGVNYGYTF. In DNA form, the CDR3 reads TGTGCCAGCTCACCCGGGACAGGTGTTAACTATGGCTACACCTTC.

The CDR3 nucleotides are TGTGCCAGCAGCTTCTCTAGCTGGCCGCGACGCACCGGGGAGCTGTTTTTT. Translating gives CASSFSSWPRRTGELFF. V and J are TRBV13 and TRBJ2-2; weak D call: TRBD2 (5 bases). The CDR3 runs to 17 residues. The germline gives CDR1 PRHDT, CDR2 FYEKMQ (reference sequence). Trimming took 3 bases from V and 4 from J, leaving 18 bases between them. The variable domain in full, with the rest retrieved from reference TRBV13 and TRBJ2-2, is AAGVIQSPRHLIKEKRETATLKCYPIPRHDTVYWYQQGPGQDPQFLISFYEKMQSDKGSIPDRFSAQQFSDYHSELNMSSLELGDSALYFCASSFSSWPRRTGELFFGEGSRLTVL.

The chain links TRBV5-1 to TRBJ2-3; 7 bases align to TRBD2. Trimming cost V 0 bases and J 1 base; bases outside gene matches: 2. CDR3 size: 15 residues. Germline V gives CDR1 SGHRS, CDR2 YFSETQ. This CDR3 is CASSLAAGRTDTQYF. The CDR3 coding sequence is TGCGCCAGCAGCTTGGCAGCGGGACGCACAGATACGCAGTATTTT.

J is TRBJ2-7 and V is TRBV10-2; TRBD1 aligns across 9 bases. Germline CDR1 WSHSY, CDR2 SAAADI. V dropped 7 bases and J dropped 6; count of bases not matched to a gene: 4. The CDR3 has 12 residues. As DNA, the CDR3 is TGCGCCAGCAAACAGGGGGCATCCGAGCAGTACTTC. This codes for CASKQGASEQYF.

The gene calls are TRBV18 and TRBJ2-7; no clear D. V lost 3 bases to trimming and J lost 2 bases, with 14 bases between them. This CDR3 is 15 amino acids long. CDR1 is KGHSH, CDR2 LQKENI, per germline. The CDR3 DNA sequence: TGTGCCAGCTCACCGACGGGTCCGGCGGCCTACGAGCAGTACTTC. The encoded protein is CASSPTGPAAYEQYF.

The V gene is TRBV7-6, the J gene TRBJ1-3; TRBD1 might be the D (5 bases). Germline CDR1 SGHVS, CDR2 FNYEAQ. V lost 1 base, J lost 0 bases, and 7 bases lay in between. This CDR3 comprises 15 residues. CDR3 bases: TGTGCCAGCAGCTTAGACAGGAGCTCTGGAAACACCATATATTTT. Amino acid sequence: CASSLDRSSGNTIYF.

CDR3 bases: TGTGCCAGCAGCTTAGTACTAGCGGGAGTCAGTGAGCAGTTCTTC. Its translation: CASSLVLAGVSEQFF. The chain joins TRBV7-9 to TRBJ2-1; 11 nucleotides line up with TRBD2. Germline trimming cut 1 base from V and 9 bases from J; bases unmatched to any gene: 5. Per germline, CDR1 SEHNR and CDR2 FQNEAQ (reference sequence). The CDR3 contains 15 residues.

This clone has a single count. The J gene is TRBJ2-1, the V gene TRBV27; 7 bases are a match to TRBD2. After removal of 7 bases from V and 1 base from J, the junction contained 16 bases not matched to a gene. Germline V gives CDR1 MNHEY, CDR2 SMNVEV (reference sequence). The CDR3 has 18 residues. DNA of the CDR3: TGTGCCAGCACCCTCCTCTGGTCCGGCGGGAGTTCCTACAATGAGCAGTTCTTC. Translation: CASTLLWSGGSSYNEQFF.

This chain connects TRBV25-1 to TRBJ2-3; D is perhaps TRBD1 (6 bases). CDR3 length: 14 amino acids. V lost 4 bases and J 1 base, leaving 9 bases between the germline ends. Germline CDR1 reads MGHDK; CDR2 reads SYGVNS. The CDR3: CASSGGGGTDTQYF. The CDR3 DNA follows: TGTGCCAGCAGTGGAGGGGGAGGCACAGATACGCAGTATTTT. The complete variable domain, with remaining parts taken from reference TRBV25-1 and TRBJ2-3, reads EADIYQTPRYLVIGTGKKITLECSQTMGHDKMYWYQQDPGMELHLIHYSYGVNSTEKGDLSSESTVSRIRTEHFPLTLESARPSHTSQYLCASSGGGGTDTQYFGPGTRLTVL.

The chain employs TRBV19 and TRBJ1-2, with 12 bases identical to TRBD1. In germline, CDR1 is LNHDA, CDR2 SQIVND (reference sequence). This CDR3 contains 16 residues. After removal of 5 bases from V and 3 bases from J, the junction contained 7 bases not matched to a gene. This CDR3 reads CASSWDRGRADYGYTF. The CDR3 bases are TGTGCCAGTAGTTGGGACAGGGGGCGAGCGGACTATGGCTACACCTTC.

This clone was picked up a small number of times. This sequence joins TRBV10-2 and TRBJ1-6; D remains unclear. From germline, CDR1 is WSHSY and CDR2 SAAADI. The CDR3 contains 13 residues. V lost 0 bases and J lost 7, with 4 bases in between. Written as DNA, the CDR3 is TGCGCCAGCAGTGAGTCCCCGAATTCACCCCTCCACTTT. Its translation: CASSESPNSPLHF.

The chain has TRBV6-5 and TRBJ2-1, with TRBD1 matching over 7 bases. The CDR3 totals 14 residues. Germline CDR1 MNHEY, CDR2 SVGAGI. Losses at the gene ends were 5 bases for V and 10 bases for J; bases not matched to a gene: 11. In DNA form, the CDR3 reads TGTGCCAGCAGTCGAGGGGGCGATTTGCGGGAGCAGTTCTTC. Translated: CASSRGGDLREQFF.

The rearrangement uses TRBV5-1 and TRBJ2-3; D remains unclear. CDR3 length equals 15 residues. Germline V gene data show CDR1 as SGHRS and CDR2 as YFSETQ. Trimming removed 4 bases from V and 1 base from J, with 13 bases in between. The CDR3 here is CASSQNIMRTDTQYF. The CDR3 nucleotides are TGCGCCAGCAGCCAAAACATCATGCGCACAGATACGCAGTATTTT.

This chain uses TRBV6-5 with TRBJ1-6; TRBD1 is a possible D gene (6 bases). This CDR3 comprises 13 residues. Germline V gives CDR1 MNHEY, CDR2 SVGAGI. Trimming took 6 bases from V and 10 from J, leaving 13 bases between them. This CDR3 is CASRKTGVSPLHF. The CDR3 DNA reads TGTGCCAGCAGAAAGACAGGTGTATCACCCCTCCACTTT.

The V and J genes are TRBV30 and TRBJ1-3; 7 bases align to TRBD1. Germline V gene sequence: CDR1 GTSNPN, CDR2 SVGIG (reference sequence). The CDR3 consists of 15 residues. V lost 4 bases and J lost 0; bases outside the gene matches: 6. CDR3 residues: CAWTRDRGSGNTIYF. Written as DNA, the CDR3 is TGTGCCTGGACTCGGGACAGAGGCTCTGGAAACACCATATATTTT.

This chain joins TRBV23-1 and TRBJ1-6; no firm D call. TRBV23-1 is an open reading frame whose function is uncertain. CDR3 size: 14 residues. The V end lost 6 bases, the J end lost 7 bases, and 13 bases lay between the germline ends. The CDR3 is CASREGSKNSPLHF. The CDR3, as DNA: TGCGCCAGCAGGGAAGGGAGCAAGAATTCACCCCTCCACTTT.

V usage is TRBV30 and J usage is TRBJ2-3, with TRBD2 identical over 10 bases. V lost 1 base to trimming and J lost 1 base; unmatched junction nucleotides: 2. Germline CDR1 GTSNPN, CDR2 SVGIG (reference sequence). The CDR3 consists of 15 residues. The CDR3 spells CAWSALAGGTDTQYF. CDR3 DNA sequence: TGTGCCTGGAGTGCCCTAGCGGGGGGCACAGATACGCAGTATTTT.

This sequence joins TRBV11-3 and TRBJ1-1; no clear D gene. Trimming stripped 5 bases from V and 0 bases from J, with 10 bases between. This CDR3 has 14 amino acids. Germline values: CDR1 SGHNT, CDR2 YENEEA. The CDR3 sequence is CASSQMFVNTEAFF. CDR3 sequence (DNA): TGTGCCAGCAGCCAGATGTTCGTGAACACTGAAGCTTTCTTT.

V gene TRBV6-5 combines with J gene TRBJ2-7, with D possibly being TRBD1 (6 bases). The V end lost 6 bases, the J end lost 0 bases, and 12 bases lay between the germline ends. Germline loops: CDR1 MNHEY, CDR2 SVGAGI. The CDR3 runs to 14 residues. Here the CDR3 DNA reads TGTGCCAGCAGCGCTGAAGGGGGCTCCTACGAGCAGTACTTC. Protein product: CASSAEGGSYEQYF.

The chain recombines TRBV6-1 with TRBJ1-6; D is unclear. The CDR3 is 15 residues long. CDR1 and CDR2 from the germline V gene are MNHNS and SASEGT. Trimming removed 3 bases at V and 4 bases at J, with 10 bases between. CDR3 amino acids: CASSEEVQYNSPLHF. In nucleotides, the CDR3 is TGTGCCAGCAGTGAGGAGGTCCAATATAATTCACCCCTCCACTTT.

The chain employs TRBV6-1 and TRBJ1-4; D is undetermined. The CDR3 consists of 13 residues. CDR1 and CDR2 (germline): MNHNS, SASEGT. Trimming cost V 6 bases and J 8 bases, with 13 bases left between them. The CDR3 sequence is CASSLAAAEKLFF. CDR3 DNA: TGTGCCAGCAGCCTCGCGGCCGCGGAAAAACTGTTTTTT.

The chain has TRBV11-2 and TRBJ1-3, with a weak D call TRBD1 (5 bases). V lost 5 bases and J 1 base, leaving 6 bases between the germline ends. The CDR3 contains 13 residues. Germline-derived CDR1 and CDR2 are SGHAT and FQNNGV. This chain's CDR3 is CASSQGSGNTIYF. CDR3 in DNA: TGTGCCAGCAGCCAGGGTTCTGGAAACACCATATATTTT.

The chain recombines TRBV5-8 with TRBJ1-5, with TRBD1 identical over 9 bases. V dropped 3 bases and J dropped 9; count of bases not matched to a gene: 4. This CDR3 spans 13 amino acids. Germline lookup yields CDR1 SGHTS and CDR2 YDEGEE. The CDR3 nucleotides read TGTGCCAGCAGCTCTGACAGGGGGATGCCCCAGCATTTT. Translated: CASSSDRGMPQHF.

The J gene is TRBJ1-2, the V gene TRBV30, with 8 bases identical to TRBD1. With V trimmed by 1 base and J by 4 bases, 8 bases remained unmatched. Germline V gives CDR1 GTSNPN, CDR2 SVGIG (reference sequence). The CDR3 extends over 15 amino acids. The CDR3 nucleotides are TGTGCCTGGAGTGGAAACCAGGGGGCTCTCTATGGCTACACCTTC. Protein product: CAWSGNQGALYGYTF.